This T cell receptor (beta chain) was captured by sequencing in a study of T cell responses to AZD1222 COVID-19 vaccine. The CDR3 is 16 amino acids. The ends were cut back, 5 bases at V and 4 bases at J, with 21 bases in the middle. Germline V gene sequence: CDR1 MDHEN, CDR2 SYDVKM. Concerning this clone itself: The antigen is undetermined.

TCRdb keeps only in-frame clones here, not all; method: immunoSEQ multiplex PCR. The table has around 85,000 clones, roughly 88% seen once. General study points: Possibly, clonal diversity was underestimated; donors were largely white British and included more females. At 160-218 and 743-854, vaccine-associated CD4 TCRs were dominant, and they spanned spike.

Second-dose intervals near 4 or 12 weeks were combined. J is TRBJ2-7 and V is TRBV28; D possibly corresponds to TRBD2 (7 bases). This TCR derives from an adult who received the AZD1222 COVID-19 vaccine. The input for sequencing was peripheral blood, taken 28 days after the second AZD1222 dose. CDR3 amino acids: CASSPGEGPQLYEQYF. The CDR3 DNA reads as TGTGCCAGCAGTCCAGGGGAGGGACCCCAGTTATACGAGCAGTACTTC.